The 3 T cell receptor beta chains given below trace back to one sample, sequenced in a study of human T cells and chemical hapten exposure. Time point specified: patch test 1, 2 weeks after DPC sensitization. The treatment was: therapeutic diphenylcyclopropenone sensitization with weekly scalp DPC. One entry per CDR3 protein results from TCRdb running MiXCR on the RACE reads. Among 85,000 to 100,000 distinct CDR3 sequences listed, roughly 12% were seen once. The input for sequencing was whole blood, taken in connection with sensitization to the hapten diphenylcyclopropenone (DPC). All receptors derive from a woman aged 40 to 50 with alopecia areata. Some clones in this sample may be carry-over from other donors' samples.

This clonotype showed up just once. The chain has TRBV5-1 and TRBJ2-3; D possibly corresponds to TRBD1 (5 bases). Germline V lookup: CDR1 SGHRS, CDR2 YFSETQ. The CDR3 runs to 12 residues. Trimming removed 4 bases at V and 6 bases at J, with 9 bases between. CDR3 nucleotides: TGCGCCAGCAGCGCGACAGACGATACGCAGTATTTT. Translating it yields CASSATDDTQYF.

This clonotype was detected only a few times. The chain carries TRBV7-2 and TRBJ1-2; no definite D call. V lost 2 bases and J 4 bases, leaving 14 bases between the germline ends. Germline CDR1 reads SGHTA; CDR2 reads FQGNSA. The CDR3 has 15 amino acids. The DNA for the CDR3 is TGTGCCAGCAGCTTACAGGTTTCGGCGGGCTATGGCTACACCTTC. Its translation is CASSLQVSAGYGYTF.

In this sample, this clonotype turned up once. The chain combines TRBV18 with TRBJ2-7, with D perhaps matching TRBD1 (5 bases). The CDR3 sequence is 12 residues long. The V end was cut by 3 bases, the J end by 7 bases, with 10 bases between. CDR1 KGHSH and CDR2 LQKENI come from the germline V gene. This CDR3 reads CASSPGPREQYF. DNA for the CDR3: TGTGCCAGCTCACCGGGGCCTAGGGAGCAGTACTTC.